This section outlines one TCR beta chain sequence together with its context. TCRdb passed the RT-PCR reads through MiXCR, listing each CDR3 protein once. The sample contains around 470,000 distinct CDR3 sequences, under 8.5% of which appear only once. The data belong to a study of response to subunit inactivated influenza vaccine. This CDR3 contains 14 residues. V dropped 0 bases and J dropped 8 bases, with 13 bases sitting between them. The chain combines TRBV12-3 or TRBV12-4 with TRBJ1-2; D gene uncertain. This specimen was PBMCs from blood, taken 23 months after vaccination. The sequence came from a man aged 50 to 69 who received an inactivated influenza vaccine. The CDR3 reads CASSLAAVPRGYTF. As DNA, the CDR3 is TGTGCCAGCAGTTTAGCCGCCGTTCCGCGGGGCTACACCTTC.